The sequence of this T cell receptor (beta chain) was determined in a study of cytomegalovirus exposure and HLA in healthy donors. Study observations and caveats: Donor immune exposure was known only as CMV serostatus. Later analysis showed most CMV-associated TCR beta chains appearing HLA-restricted.

In its sample, this clone was seen once. Its target is unknown. The PCR ran on 60 Vbeta and 13 Jbeta primers. TCRdb's table, derived via immunoSEQ multiplex PCR, lists solely in-frame clones and lacks some. The sample has 150,000 to 250,000 clones; approximately 85% are singletons. The germline V gene has CDR1 MRHNA and CDR2 SNTAGT. V lost 4 bases to trimming and J lost 0 bases, with 21 bases between them. The CDR3 loop spans 19 amino acids. Nominally healthy donors provided the samples, though records likely missed some immune exposures. The specimen sequenced was PBMCs. V and J are TRBV6-4 and TRBJ2-2; D is uncertain. This TCR was sampled from a woman aged 45-60 years in good health and CMV-seronegative. The CDR3 nucleotides read TGTGCCAGCAGTGGGATCCCTAATGTGACTCGTTCGAACACCGGGGAGCTGTTTTTT. Protein product: CASSGIPNVTRSNTGELFF.